Following are 32 T cell receptor beta chains from one sample sequenced in a study of metastatic and nonmetastatic thyroid tumors. None of the patients had undergone any treatment ahead of thyroid surgery. TCRdb re-analyzed the PCR reads through MiXCR. This table has roughly 30,000 clones, 15% to 20% appearing once. The sequenced sample consisted of blood. The receptors derive from a female donor with papillary thyroid cancer or a benign thyroid nodule (not recorded which). Some clones in this sample may be carry-over from other donors' samples.

This clone is classed as medium-sized. J is TRBJ2-2 and V is TRBV11-3; D uncertain. CDR3 size: 14 residues. The V end lost 1 base, the J end lost 1 base, and 4 bases lay between the germline ends. Germline V lookup: CDR1 SGHNT, CDR2 YENEEA. The CDR3 DNA reads as TGTGCCAGCAGCTTAGGGGGGAACACCGGGGAGCTGTTTTTT. Translating gives CASSLGGNTGELFF. The full variable domain, in which reference TRBV11-3 and TRBJ2-2 provide the parts outside the CDR3, is EAGVVQSPRYKIIEKKQPVAFWCNPISGHNTLYWYLQNLGQGPELLIRYENEEAVDDSQLPKDRFSAERLKGVDSTLKIQPAELGDSAVYLCASSLGGNTGELFFGEGSRLTVL.

In this sample, this clone turned up many times. The rearrangement links TRBV6-1 to TRBJ2-3, with 7 positions matching TRBD2. Germline V gene lookup returns CDR1 MNHNS and CDR2 SASEGT. CDR3 length equals 15 residues. J gave up 5 bases and V 6 bases, and 11 bases lay outside the gene matches. In DNA, the CDR3 is TGTGCCAGCAGCCGGACTAGTTTTTTGCAAGATACGCAGTATTTT. It is translated as CASSRTSFLQDTQYF.

This rearrangement joins TRBV6-5 to TRBJ2-7; 13 bases align to TRBD2. The CDR3 sequence is 15 residues long. Trimming cost V 2 bases and J 8 bases; bases outside gene matches: 6. Germline values: CDR1 MNHEY, CDR2 SVGAGI. CDR3 sequence reads: CASSYRGLAGVQQYF. DNA for the CDR3: TGTGCCAGCAGTTACCGAGGACTAGCGGGAGTCCAGCAGTACTTC.

This clone was seen ten or more times. J is TRBJ1-4 and V is TRBV10-1; TRBD1 matches 8 bases. The CDR3 totals 14 residues. The junction had 2 bases not matched to a gene; V was cut back by 6 bases and J by 2 bases. In germline, CDR1 is WNHNN, CDR2 SYGVQD (reference sequence). The CDR3 nucleotides read TGCGCCAGCAGCGGGACAGGCACTAATGAAAAACTGTTTTTT. It specifies CASSGTGTNEKLFF.

This clone has a handful of counts. The rearrangement joins TRBV6-5 to TRBJ1-3; unclear D gene. Per the germline V gene, CDR1 is MNHEY and CDR2 is SVGAGI. Trimming removed 0 bases from V and 5 bases from J, with 5 bases in between. The CDR3 length is 13 residues. The CDR3 region is CASSYSDRNTIYF. CDR3 DNA sequence: TGTGCCAGCAGTTACTCGGACCGAAACACCATATATTTT.

This clone has at least ten counts. The chain recombines TRBV6-5 with TRBJ1-2; D gene uncertain. The V end was cut by 0 bases, the J end by 1 base, with 12 bases between. CDR1 MNHEY and CDR2 SVGAGI come from the germline V gene. This CDR3 is built from 16 residues. The CDR3 spells CASSYSQRPVNYGYTF. In nucleotides, the CDR3 is TGTGCCAGCAGTTACTCGCAGAGACCGGTTAACTATGGCTACACCTTC.

In its sample, this clone was seen a few times. The chain has TRBV28 and TRBJ1-2, with TRBD1 as a possible D gene (5 bases). The V gene lost 2 bases and the J gene lost 8 bases, with 9 bases spanning the gap. The CDR3 is made up of 12 amino acids. Germline V gene lookup returns CDR1 MDHEN and CDR2 SYDVKM. The DNA for the CDR3 is TGTGCCAGCAGTTTAAGGGGTGGGGGCTACACCTTC. Residues: CASSLRGGGYTF.

This clone has ten or more counts. The chain uses TRBV9 and TRBJ2-3; D uncertain. This CDR3 spans 13 amino acids. V dropped 0 bases and J dropped 2 bases, with 4 bases sitting between them. Germline CDR1 is SGDLS and CDR2 is YYNGEE. The CDR3 nucleotides are TGTGCCAGCAGCGTAGCGACCACAGATACGCAGTATTTT. This codes for CASSVATTDTQYF.

This clone has a count of ten or more. The gene calls are TRBV7-6 and TRBJ2-5; the D gene is possibly TRBD1 (6 bases). V was pared by 5 bases and J by 8 bases, with 18 bases between. From germline, CDR1 is SGHVS and CDR2 FNYEAQ. The CDR3 has 14 amino acids. As DNA, the CDR3 is TGTGCCAGCAGCCCTAGTAGTCTAGGGGGAACCCAGTACTTC. It yields the protein CASSPSSLGGTQYF.

This clone showed up many times. The chain couples TRBV18 to TRBJ1-5; D not resolved. With 6 bases removed from V and 1 base from J, the gap between germline ends came to 7 bases. The CDR3 extends over 13 amino acids. The germline V gene has CDR1 KGHSH and CDR2 LQKENI. The DNA of the CDR3 is TGTGCCAGCTCTTCGGGCAGCAATCAGCCCCAGCATTTT. This gives the protein CASSSGSNQPQHF.

This clone was detected ten times or more. The chain joins TRBV7-8 to TRBJ1-1; D not resolved. Germline CDR1 and CDR2: SGHVS and FQNEAQ. V was pared by 0 bases and J by 7 bases, with 9 bases between. The CDR3 loop spans 13 amino acids. CDR3 loop: CASSLAFGGEAFF. CDR3 bases: TGTGCCAGCAGCTTAGCGTTCGGTGGTGAAGCTTTCTTT. Full variable domain (remainder filled in from reference TRBV7-8 and TRBJ1-1): GAGVSQSPRYKVAKRGQDVALRCDPISGHVSLFWYQQALGQGPEFLTYFQNEAQLDKSGLPSDRFFAERPEGSVSTLKIQRTQQEDSAVYLCASSLAFGGEAFFGQGTRLTVV.

This chain connects TRBV7-8 to TRBJ1-5; 9 bases align to TRBD1. CDR1 SGHVS and CDR2 FQNEAQ come from the germline V gene. The CDR3 has 18 amino acids. V lost 4 bases, J lost 3 bases, and 13 bases stayed unmatched. The CDR3 DNA follows: TGTGCCAGCAGCTCCGTACAGGGGGCGGGCGGGTTCAATCAGCCCCAGCATTTT. Translated, it gives CASSSVQGAGGFNQPQHF.

This clone has ten or more counts. This chain joins TRBV5-1 and TRBJ2-3; D remains ambiguous. V lost 0 bases and J lost 1, with 9 bases in between. The CDR3 runs 15 residues. Per the germline V gene, CDR1 is SGHRS and CDR2 is YFSETQ. The CDR3 sequence is CASSLAPTGTDTQYF. The CDR3 nucleotides read TGCGCCAGCAGCTTGGCCCCCACTGGCACAGATACGCAGTATTTT.

This clone was seen only a few times. The chain uses TRBV28 and TRBJ2-7, with a possible D match to TRBD1 (6 bases). Trimming removed 3 bases from V and 6 bases from J, with 18 bases in between. In germline, CDR1 is MDHEN, CDR2 SYDVKM. The CDR3 is 15 amino acids. In DNA form, the CDR3 reads TGTGCCAGCAGTTTTTCGAACTACAGGGTCGGCGAGCAGTACTTC. Residues: CASSFSNYRVGEQYF. Full variable domain (rest looked up from reference TRBV28 and TRBJ2-7): DVKVTQSSRYLVKRTGEKVFLECVQDMDHENMFWYRQDPGLGLRLIYFSYDVKMKEKGDIPEGYSVSREKKERFSLILESASTNQTSMYLCASSFSNYRVGEQYFGPGTRLTVT.

This clone was counted between two and nine times. The chain is built from TRBV6-1 and TRBJ1-2; the D is unclear. Germline V CDR1 and CDR2: MNHNS, SASEGT. Trimming removed 4 bases from V and 5 bases from J, with 8 bases in between. CDR3 length: 12 residues. The CDR3 protein is CASSAGGYGYTF. The CDR3 bases are TGTGCCAGCAGTGCTGGCGGGTATGGCTACACCTTC.

In regard to this clone: The junction does not match germline at one end; this may be a read error. The CDR3 here is CASTFTWTNTEAVF. The CDR3 region has the DNA TGTGCCAGCACTTTCACCTGGACGAACACTGAAGCTGTCTTT. V gene TRBV12-3 or TRBV12-4 combines with J gene TRBJ1-1; D gene uncertain. The CDR3 has 14 amino acids.

This clone was recorded at least ten times. The chain employs TRBV27 and TRBJ2-1; 8 bases are shared with TRBD2. The CDR3 contains 15 residues. V shed 6 bases, J shed 7 bases, and the junction held 11 bases outside the gene matches. Germline V lookup: CDR1 MNHEY, CDR2 SMNVEV (reference sequence). The CDR3 nucleotides read TGTGCCAGCAGACCGTACCGGGGGGGCAGGAATGAGCAGTTCTTC. Translating it yields CASRPYRGGRNEQFF.

This clone was found many times. The chain has TRBV10-1 and TRBJ2-1, with 13 bases matching TRBD2. V dropped 8 bases and J dropped 5; count of bases not matched to a gene: 6. This CDR3 is 15 amino acids long. CDR1 WNHNN and CDR2 SYGVQD come from the germline V gene (reference sequence). The CDR3 DNA follows: TGCGCCAGCTCGGGACTAGCGGGGAGAGACAATGAGCAGTTCTTC. Its protein product is CASSGLAGRDNEQFF.

This clone was seen only a few times. The J gene is TRBJ1-5, the V gene TRBV6-1, with D possibly being TRBD1 (5 bases). The CDR3 runs 14 residues. Trimming took 9 bases from V and 0 from J, leaving 12 bases between them. CDR1 MNHNS and CDR2 SASEGT come from the germline V gene. The CDR3 DNA reads TGTGCCAGTCGAGGGACGAATAGCAATCAGCCCCAGCATTTT. Its translation: CASRGTNSNQPQHF.

This clone was recorded many times. The chain has TRBV27 and TRBJ1-1; D might be TRBD1 (6 bases). The CDR3 runs 15 residues. Trimming left V 6 bases short and J 3 bases short, with 17 bases between. Germline assignment: CDR1 MNHEY and CDR2 SMNVEV (reference sequence). The CDR3 reads CASSRFTDRHTEAFF. CDR3 nucleotides: TGTGCCAGCAGCCGATTCACCGACAGGCACACTGAAGCTTTCTTT.

This clone was seen many times. The chain uses TRBV11-2 and TRBJ2-7; D gene uncertain. Trimming shortened V by 6 bases and J by 4 bases, and 7 bases separated the two germline ends. Germline CDR1 reads SGHAT; CDR2 reads FQNNGV. The CDR3 is made up of 11 amino acids. CDR3: CASSREYEQYF. CDR3 coding DNA: TGTGCCAGCAGTCGAGAATACGAGCAGTACTTC.

This clone was counted only a few times. The rearrangement uses TRBV12-3 or TRBV12-4 and TRBJ2-7, with D uncertain. The CDR3 loop spans 13 amino acids. The V end was cut by 3 bases, the J end by 3 bases, with 9 bases between. CDR3 loop: CASSLAQRYEQYF. In DNA form, the CDR3 reads TGTGCCAGCAGTTTGGCCCAGCGCTACGAGCAGTACTTC.

The chain employs TRBV5-1 and TRBJ2-7; 9 bases are shared with TRBD2. This CDR3 region has 14 residues. Germline-derived CDR1 and CDR2 are SGHRS and YFSETQ. Trimming took 8 bases from V and 4 from J; bases not matched to a gene: 10. The CDR3 bases are TGCGCCAGTGGACCTAGCGGGACCACTTACGAGCAGTACTTC. This sequence encodes CASGPSGTTYEQYF.

The chain joins TRBV12-3 or TRBV12-4 to TRBJ2-5, with no clear D. The CDR3 extends over 13 amino acids. The V end lost 1 base, the J end lost 5 bases, and 8 bases lay between the germline ends. The CDR3 DNA reads as TGTGCCAGCAGTTTAGGACTCGGGGAGACCCAGTACTTC. This encodes CASSLGLGETQYF.

A few counts support this clone. The V gene is TRBV7-6, the J gene TRBJ2-1; 10 nucleotides agree with TRBD2. This CDR3 comprises 16 residues. V lost 0 bases and J lost 5; bases outside the gene matches: 4. CDR1 is SGHVS and CDR2 is FNYEAQ in the germline V gene. The CDR3 DNA follows: TGTGCCAGCAGCTTAGCCCCTAGCGGGAGTCACAATGAGCAGTTCTTC. It encodes CASSLAPSGSHNEQFF.

Within the sample, this clone is medium-sized. The rearrangement links TRBV5-1 to TRBJ2-1, with 11 bases lining up with TRBD2. In germline, CDR1 is SGHRS, CDR2 YFSETQ. The length of the CDR3 is 16 residues. V was pared by 4 bases and J by 7 bases, with 10 bases of the junction left unmatched. CDR3 sequence: CASSDRLAGPWNEQFF. CDR3 bases: TGCGCCAGCAGCGACCGACTAGCGGGGCCTTGGAATGAGCAGTTCTTC. Full variable domain (missing parts from reference TRBV5-1 and TRBJ2-1): KAGVTQTPRYLIKTRGQQVTLSCSPISGHRSVSWYQQTPGQGLQFLFEYFSETQRNKGNFPGRFSGRQFSNSRSEMNVSTLELGDSALYLCASSDRLAGPWNEQFFGPGTRLTVL.

Ten or more counts support this clone. The chain uses TRBV2 and TRBJ1-1; D is undetermined. Looked up from germline, CDR1 is SNHLY and CDR2 is FYNNEI. This CDR3 has 14 amino acids. The V gene lost 2 bases and the J gene lost 0 bases, with 7 bases spanning the gap. As DNA, the CDR3 is TGTGCCAGCAGTGAAAACAGTTTGAACACTGAAGCTTTCTTT. It is translated as CASSENSLNTEAFF.

This clone showed up just once. The gene calls are TRBV5-1 and TRBJ2-1, with 9 bases identical to TRBD2. The length of the CDR3 is 16 residues. Losses at the gene ends were 4 bases for V and 10 bases for J; bases not matched to a gene: 15. Germline CDR1 reads SGHRS; CDR2 reads YFSETQ. DNA of the CDR3: TGCGCCAGCAGCACGGGACTAGCCCCTGGGGGCGGCGAGCAGTTCTTC. Encoded protein: CASSTGLAPGGGEQFF. Variable domain in full (rest from reference TRBV5-1 and TRBJ2-1): KAGVTQTPRYLIKTRGQQVTLSCSPISGHRSVSWYQQTPGQGLQFLFEYFSETQRNKGNFPGRFSGRQFSNSRSEMNVSTLELGDSALYLCASSTGLAPGGGEQFFGPGTRLTVL.

This clone counts as medium-sized. CDR3 amino acids: CASRPYGDTGELFF. CDR3 bases: TGTGCCAGCAGGCCCTACGGGGACACCGGGGAGCTGTTTTTT. J is TRBJ2-2 and V is TRBV28; D perhaps matches TRBD2 (5 bases). This CDR3 is built from 14 residues. CDR1 MDHEN and CDR2 SYDVKM come from the germline V gene. V was pared by 6 bases and J by 3 bases, with 11 bases between.

Regarding this clone: This may be a read error, as it is one base from a much larger clone. Other DNA sequences in the sample encode the same CDR3. V and J are TRBV3-1 and TRBJ2-4; the match to TRBD2 covers 10 bases. Germline V gene data show CDR1 as LGHDT and CDR2 as YNNKEL (reference sequence). The CDR3 extends over 16 amino acids. CDR3 protein: CASSQEREGRENIQYF. The CDR3 DNA sequence: TGTGCCAGTAGCCAGGAGCGGGAGGGCCGGGAAAACATTCAGTACTTC.

This clone was found many times. This chain links TRBV20-1 with TRBJ2-5, with D possibly being TRBD1 (6 bases). V was shortened by 5 bases and J by 9 bases, with 16 bases between the two germline ends. The CDR3 is 12 residues long. Germline loops: CDR1 DFQATT, CDR2 SNEGSKA (reference sequence). CDR3 protein: CSAGGGRMAQYF. The DNA for the CDR3 is TGCAGTGCTGGTGGGGGCCGGATGGCCCAGTACTTC.

This clone was seen repeatedly, ten times or more. The chain recombines TRBV28 with TRBJ1-2; possibly TRBD1 for D (5 bases). Between the trimmed V and J ends, which lost 2 bases and 4 bases, there was a span of 8 bases. The CDR3 length is 13 residues. CDR1 is MDHEN and CDR2 is SYDVKM in the germline V gene. CDR3 coding DNA: TGTGCCAGCAGTTTAGCCGGGACCTATGGCTACACCTTC. Protein product: CASSLAGTYGYTF.